The clone carrying this T cell receptor beta chain was seen only a few times. Its cognate antigen is unknown. The treatment here: approximately 11-day PBMC culture with coronavirus spike peptide pools or control peptides (ViraFEST assay). Via ViraFEST, peptide pools expanded antigen-specific T cells before TCR sequencing. It was with about 9.5 IU/ml IL-2 and 8 to 10 ug/ml peptide pools that two million PBMCs per well were cultured. Germline loops: CDR1 MNHNS, CDR2 SASEGT. The CDR3 has 15 amino acids. V was clipped by 1 base and J by 1 base; unmatched bases: 1. This specimen comes from a study of vaccination and CD4 T cells after COVID-19. Study-level information: Taking of post-vaccine samples occurred a median about 70 days after dose two (range 14 to 241). The cells were exposed to overlapping spike peptides originating from SARS-CoV-2, HCoV-NL63, HCoV-OC43 and HCoV-229E for stimulation.

The Oncomine TCR Beta short-read assay was applied to DNA of cultured CD4+ T cells. TCRdb independently ran MiXCR on the PCR reads; one entry per CDR3 protein. In the table there are approximately 12,000 distinct CDR3 sequences, about 50% of which are singletons. The source of this sequence is a human donor who had recovered from COVID-19. The chain has TRBV6-1 and TRBJ1-1, with 9 bases matching TRBD1. Sequenced material: CD4+ T cells from blood, cultured in vitro. Here the CDR3 reads CASSEGTGANTEAFF. CDR3 coding DNA: TGTGCCAGCAGTGAAGGGACAGGGGCGAACACTGAAGCTTTCTTT.